The sample holds one count of the clone carrying this T cell receptor (beta chain). Antigen specificity is unknown. Profiling of TCR beta VDJ combinations and CDR3 sequences used genomic DNA as template. TCRdb re-called the reads with MiXCR, one entry per CDR3 protein. The sample includes fewer than 200,000 distinct CDR3 sequences, around 50% seen only once; the top ten take more than 1%. This entry belongs to a study of CD8+CD57+ T cells in acquired aplastic anemia. As for the study in general: Recorded DNA amounts for sorted CD4+ and CD8+ cells had an average of roughly 3.4 ug. Findings and limits, study-wide: Patients shared under 30 CD8+ CDR3 sequences with controls. Levels of CD8+ Simpson's diversity were not significantly distinct in patients versus controls.

Before being chosen for sequencing, patients had shown CD8+CD57+ cell expansion by flow cytometry. Diagnosis of severe acquired aplastic anemia applied to all patients. The V end lost 1 base, the J end lost 4 bases, and 12 bases lay between the germline ends. The CDR3 has 14 residues. The germline CDR1 and CDR2 sequences are SGHDT and YYEEEE. Sequences were obtained from sorted CD4+, CD8+, or CD8+CD57+ T cells (not recorded which) from PBMCs. The rearrangement uses TRBV5-6 and TRBJ2-7; D tentatively fits TRBD1 or TRBD2 (5 bases each). The TCR was taken from a human donor with aplastic anemia. Written as DNA, the CDR3 is TGTGCCAGCAGCTTGTCCGGGACGGTATACGAGCAGTACTTC. This codes for CASSLSGTVYEQYF.